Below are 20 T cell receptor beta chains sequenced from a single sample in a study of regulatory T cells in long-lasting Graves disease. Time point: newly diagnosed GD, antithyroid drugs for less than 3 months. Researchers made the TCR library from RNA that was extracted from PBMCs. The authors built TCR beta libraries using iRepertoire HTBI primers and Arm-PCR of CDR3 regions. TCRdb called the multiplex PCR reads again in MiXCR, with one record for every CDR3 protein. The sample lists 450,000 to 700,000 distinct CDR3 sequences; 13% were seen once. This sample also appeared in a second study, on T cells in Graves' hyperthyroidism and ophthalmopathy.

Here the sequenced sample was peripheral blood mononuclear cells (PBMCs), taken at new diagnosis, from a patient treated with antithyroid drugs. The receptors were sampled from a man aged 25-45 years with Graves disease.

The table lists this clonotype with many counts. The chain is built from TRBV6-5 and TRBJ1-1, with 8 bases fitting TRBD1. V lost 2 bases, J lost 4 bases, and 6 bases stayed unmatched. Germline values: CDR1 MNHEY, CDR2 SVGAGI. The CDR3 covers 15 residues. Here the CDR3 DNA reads TGTGCCAGCAGTTACGCCGGAACAGGGGGCACTGAAGCTTTCTTT. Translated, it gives CASSYAGTGGTEAFF.

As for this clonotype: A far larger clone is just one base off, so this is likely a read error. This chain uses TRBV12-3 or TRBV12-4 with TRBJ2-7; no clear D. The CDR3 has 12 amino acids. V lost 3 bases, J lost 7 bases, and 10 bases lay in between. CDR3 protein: CASSFKNNEQYF. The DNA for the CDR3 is TGTGCCAGCAGTTTCAAGAACAATGAGCAGTACTTC.

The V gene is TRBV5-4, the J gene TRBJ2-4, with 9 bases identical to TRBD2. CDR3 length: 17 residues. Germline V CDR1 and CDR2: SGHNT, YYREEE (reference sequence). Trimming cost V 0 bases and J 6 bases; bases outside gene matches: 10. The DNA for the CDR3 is TGTGCCAGCAGCTTGGAAGGTAGCGGGAGCTGGGGAAACATTCAGTACTTC. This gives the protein CASSLEGSGSWGNIQYF.

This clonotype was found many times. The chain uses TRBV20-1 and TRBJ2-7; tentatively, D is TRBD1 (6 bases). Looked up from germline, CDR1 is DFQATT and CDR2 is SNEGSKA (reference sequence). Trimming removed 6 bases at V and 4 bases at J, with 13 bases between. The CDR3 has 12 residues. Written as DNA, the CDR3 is TGCAGTGCCCTGGGACACACTTACGAGCAGTACTTC. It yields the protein CSALGHTYEQYF.

CDR3 nucleotide sequence: TGTGCCAGTAGTATCCCCAGGGGGAGCCATCAGCCCCAGCATTTT. Its translation is CASSIPRGSHQPQHF. V is TRBV19 and J is TRBJ1-5; TRBD1 matches at 7 bases. This CDR3 comprises 15 residues. The germline CDR1 and CDR2 sequences are LNHDA and SQIVND (reference sequence). V shed 3 bases and J 5 bases; nucleotides not matched to a gene: 7.

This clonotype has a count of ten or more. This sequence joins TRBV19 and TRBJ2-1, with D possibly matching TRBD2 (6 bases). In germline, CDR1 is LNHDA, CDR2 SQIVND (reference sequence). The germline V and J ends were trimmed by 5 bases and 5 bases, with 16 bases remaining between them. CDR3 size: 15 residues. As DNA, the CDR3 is TGTGCCAGTAGTCCACGGGAGATGGGCCACAATGAGCAGTTCTTC. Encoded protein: CASSPREMGHNEQFF.

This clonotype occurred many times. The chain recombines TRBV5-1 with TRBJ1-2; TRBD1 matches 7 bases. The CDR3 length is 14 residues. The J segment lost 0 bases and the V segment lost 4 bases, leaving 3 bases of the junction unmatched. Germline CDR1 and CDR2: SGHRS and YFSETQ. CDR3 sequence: CASSIGTANYGYTF. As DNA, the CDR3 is TGCGCCAGCAGCATAGGGACAGCTAACTATGGCTACACCTTC.

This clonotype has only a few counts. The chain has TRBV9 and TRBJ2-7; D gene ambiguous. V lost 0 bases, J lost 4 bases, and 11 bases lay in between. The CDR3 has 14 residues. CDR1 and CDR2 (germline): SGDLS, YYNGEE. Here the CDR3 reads CASSVGLGEYEQYF. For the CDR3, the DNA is TGTGCCAGCAGCGTAGGGCTGGGTGAGTACGAGCAGTACTTC.

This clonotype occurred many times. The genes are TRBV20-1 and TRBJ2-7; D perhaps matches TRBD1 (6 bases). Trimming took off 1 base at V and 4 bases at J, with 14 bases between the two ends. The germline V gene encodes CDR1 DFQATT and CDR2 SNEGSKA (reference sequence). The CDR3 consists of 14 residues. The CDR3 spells CSARGPGVVYEQYF. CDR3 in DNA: TGCAGTGCTAGAGGGCCAGGGGTGGTGTACGAGCAGTACTTC.

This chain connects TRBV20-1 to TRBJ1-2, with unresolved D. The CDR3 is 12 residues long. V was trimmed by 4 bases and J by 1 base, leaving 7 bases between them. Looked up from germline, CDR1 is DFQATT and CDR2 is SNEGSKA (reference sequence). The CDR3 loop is CSANRDNYGYTF. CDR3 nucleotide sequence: TGCAGTGCTAACCGGGATAACTATGGCTACACCTTC.

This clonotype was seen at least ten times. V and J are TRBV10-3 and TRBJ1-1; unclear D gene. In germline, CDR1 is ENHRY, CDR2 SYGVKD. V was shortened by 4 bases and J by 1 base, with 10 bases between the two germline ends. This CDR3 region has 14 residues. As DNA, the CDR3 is TGTGCCATCAGTGTACAACAGACGAACACTGAAGCTTTCTTT. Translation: CAISVQQTNTEAFF.

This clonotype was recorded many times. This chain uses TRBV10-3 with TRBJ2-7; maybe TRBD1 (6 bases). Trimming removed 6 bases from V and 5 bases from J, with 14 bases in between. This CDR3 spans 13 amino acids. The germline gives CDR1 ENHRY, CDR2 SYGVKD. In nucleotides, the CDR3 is TGTGCCATCAGAGGTACAGGGATCAACGAGCAGTACTTC. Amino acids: CAIRGTGINEQYF.

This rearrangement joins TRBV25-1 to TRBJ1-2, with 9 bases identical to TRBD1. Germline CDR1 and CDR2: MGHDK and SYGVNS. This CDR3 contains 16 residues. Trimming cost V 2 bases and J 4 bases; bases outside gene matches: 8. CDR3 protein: CASSEARTGESYGYTF. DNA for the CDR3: TGTGCCAGCAGTGAAGCCAGGACAGGGGAGAGCTATGGCTACACCTTC.

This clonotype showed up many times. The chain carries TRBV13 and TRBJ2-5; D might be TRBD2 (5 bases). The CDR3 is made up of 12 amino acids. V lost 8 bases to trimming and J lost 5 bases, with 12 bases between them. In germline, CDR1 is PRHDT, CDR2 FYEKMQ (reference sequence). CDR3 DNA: TGTGCCAGCGGTCTTAGAGGGGAGACCCAGTACTTC. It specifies CASGLRGETQYF.

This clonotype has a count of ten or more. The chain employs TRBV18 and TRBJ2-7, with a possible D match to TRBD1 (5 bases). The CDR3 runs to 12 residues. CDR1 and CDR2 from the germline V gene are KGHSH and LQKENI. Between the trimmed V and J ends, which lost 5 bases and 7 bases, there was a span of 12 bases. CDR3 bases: TGTGCCAGCTCAGGGGCCCCGTCGGAGCAGTACTTC. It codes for CASSGAPSEQYF.

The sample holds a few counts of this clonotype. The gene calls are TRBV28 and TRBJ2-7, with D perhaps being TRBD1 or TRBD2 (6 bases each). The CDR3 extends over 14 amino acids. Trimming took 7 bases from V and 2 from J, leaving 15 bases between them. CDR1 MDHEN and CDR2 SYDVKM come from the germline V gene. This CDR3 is CASNLGGNTYEQYF. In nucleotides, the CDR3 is TGTGCCAGCAATCTAGGGGGGAATACCTACGAGCAGTACTTC. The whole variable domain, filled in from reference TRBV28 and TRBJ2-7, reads DVKVTQSSRYLVKRTGEKVFLECVQDMDHENMFWYRQDPGLGLRLIYFSYDVKMKEKGDIPEGYSVSREKKERFSLILESASTNQTSMYLCASNLGGNTYEQYFGPGTRLTVT.

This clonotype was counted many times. The CDR3 is CASSLDRVGDNEQFF. The CDR3 bases are TGTGCCAGCAGCCTCGACAGGGTCGGAGACAATGAGCAGTTCTTC. This chain links TRBV12-3 or TRBV12-4 with TRBJ2-1, with TRBD1 matching 7 bases. CDR3 length: 15 residues. Trimming took 6 bases from V and 5 from J; bases not matched to a gene: 10.

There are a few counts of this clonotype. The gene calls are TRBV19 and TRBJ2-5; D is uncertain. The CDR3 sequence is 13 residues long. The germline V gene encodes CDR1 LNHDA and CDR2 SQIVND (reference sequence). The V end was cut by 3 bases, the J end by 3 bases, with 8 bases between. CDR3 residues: CASSMEGKETQYF. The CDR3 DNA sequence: TGTGCCAGTAGTATGGAAGGGAAAGAGACCCAGTACTTC.

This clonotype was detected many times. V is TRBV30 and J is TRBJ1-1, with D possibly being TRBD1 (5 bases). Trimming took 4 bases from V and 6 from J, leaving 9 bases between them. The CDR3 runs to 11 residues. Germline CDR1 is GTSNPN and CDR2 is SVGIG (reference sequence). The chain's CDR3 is CAWNRRAEAFF. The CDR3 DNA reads TGTGCCTGGAACCGCAGGGCTGAAGCTTTCTTT. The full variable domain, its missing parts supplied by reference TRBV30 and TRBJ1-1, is SQTIHQWPATLVQPVGSPLSLECTVEGTSNPNLYWYRQAAGRGLQLLFYSVGIGQISSEVPQNLSASRPQDRQFILSSKKLLLSDSGFYLCAWNRRAEAFFGQGTRLTVV.

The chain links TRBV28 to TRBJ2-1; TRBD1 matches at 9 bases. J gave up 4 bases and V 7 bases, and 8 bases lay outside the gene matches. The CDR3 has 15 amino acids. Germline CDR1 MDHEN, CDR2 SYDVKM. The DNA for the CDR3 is TGTGCCAGCACCTCAACAGGGGGCTTATACAATGAGCAGTTCTTC. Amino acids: CASTSTGGLYNEQFF.